This T cell receptor beta chain comes out of a study of shared clonotypes between healthy human individuals (dated by TCRdb to 2018 to 2021). At the level of the whole study: The cohort included a few men and a couple of women between 18 and 49 years of age. Each donor's leukapheresis produced roughly between roughly 0.85 and 9.5 billion PBMCs. For each donor, CD4 naive and CD4 memory were each given three plates, CD8 naive was given two plates, and CD8 memory was given one plate. Different laboratories and diverse techniques were used to prepare libraries and sequence TCR repertoires, to increase sequencing depth and limit assay-specific biases. To estimate repertoire size and how much clonotypes are shared between individuals, the study performed deep sequencing of blood TCR repertoires from five healthy adults. Overall study results and their limits: Based on pairwise subsampling, the degree of clonotype sharing among donors was expected to be affected by sequencing depth. Compared with non-shared clonotypes, the clonotypes found in all four sorted-subset donors had higher generation probabilities. Across four donors, around 5% of naive CD4, roughly 3.5% of naive CD8, 2.3% of memory CD4, and roughly 0.41% of memory CD8 clonotypes were shared. Naive subsets generally had larger estimated clonotype richness than memory subsets did. Incomplete sequencing was indicated by rarefaction of sorted-subset datasets, despite the large sequencing depth. Because the study included only a small number of donors, the genetic and exposure-history diversity represented was limited. Sampling was restricted to blood, and TCR repertoires in tissues likely differ from the TCR repertoires found in blood.

TCR CDR3 regions were amplified from genomic DNA by multiplex PCR using the deep immunoSEQ assay. For each cell subset, the extracted genomic DNA was distributed evenly across all wells of several immunoSEQ 96-well plates, and each plate served as one replicate. For sorted subsets, roughly 200 ng genomic DNA, equal to tens of thousands of T cell genomes, was loaded into each replicate PCR. Purified libraries were quantified with a Qubit 3.0 fluorometer, sized on a Bioanalyzer 2100, and re-quantified with the KAPA Library Quantification kit. Every immunoSEQ 96-well plate was sequenced on a dedicated single-read 150-cycle Illumina NextSeq 550 flow cell. Processing in the source paper ran as follows. The immunoSEQ output contained only junctional sequences without quality scores, so filtering could not match that applied to full-length reads. Sequences were annotated with PyIR, a Python wrapper for IgBLAST v1.9, using IMGT germline references to assign V/J genes and CDR3. Reads were removed for weak V/J assignments (E-value above 1e-6), missing CDR3, stop codons, out-of-frame junctions, or ambiguous translated residues. A V3J clonotype was defined by an identical inferred V gene, J gene, and CDR3 amino acid sequence. To compute the percentage overlap between repertoires, the number of shared unique clonotypes was divided by the size of the smaller repertoire. Three approaches were used to assess repertoire richness: RTK rarefaction, the Chao1 estimator, and Recon v2.1 estimates of unobserved clonotypes. OLGA was used to compute generation probabilities for all TCRbeta clonotypes that the gDNA method yielded from a handful of donors. The table comes from immuneACCESS by way of TCRdb, which keeps in-frame sequences with V and J called. Part of the clones is missing from these tables; in studies checked, under half for an unresolved V gene and the rest for unknown reasons. V, J and clone size are those of that table, while D and trimming were read from the DNA. The sample table lists 650,000 to 750,000 clones, 55% to 75% of them with a count of one. Jointly, the top ten make up approximately 1.8% of the sample.

The donors were healthy, HIV-negative adults with no recently reported acute infections or vaccinations. Every donor was a Caucasian adult living in Nashville, Tennessee, USA. CD4+ T cells were enriched by magnetic negative selection; naive cells were then positively selected on CD45RA, and the negative fraction formed the memory subset. Blood was obtained by leukapheresis, after which PBMCs were separated by Ficoll-Histopaque density gradient centrifugation and cryopreserved in liquid nitrogen vapor phase. Analytical flow cytometry was used to check the purity and quantity of every magnetically sorted T cell population. Each sorted fraction had its genomic DNA isolated and then quantified by UV absorbance on a Nanodrop 2000c. In the case of this clone: Its binding antigen is unknown. There are no base qualities to consult, and no much larger clone falls within one base.

Counted from cysteine to phenylalanine, this CDR3 has 15 amino acids. The CDR3 DNA has 45 bases and is translated from base 1. The germline V and J ends show losses of 4 bases and 6 bases respectively, and no gene match explains 11 bases of the junction. Via the germline V gene, CDR1 is SGHRS and CDR2 YFSETQ. The material sequenced was memory CD4+ T cells sorted from blood. The intended sense of this specimen's cell subset or site label: CD45RA-negative fraction. The clonotype originates from a woman aged 25 to 39 in good health. This receptor chain uses TRBV5-1 and TRBJ2-7, with TRBD1 identical over 9 junction bases. The CDR3 region: CASSSTGTGISEQYF. The nucleotides read TGCGCCAGCAGCAGTACCGGGACAGGGATCAGCGAGCAGTACTTC.